Many counts were recorded for the clone carrying this T cell receptor (beta chain). The antigen remains undetermined. An end of the junction differs from the germline gene, which may be a read error. This CDR3 is 13 amino acids long. CDR1 is SGHRS and CDR2 is YFSETQ in the germline V gene. A single record per CDR3 protein comes from TCRdb applying MiXCR to the RT-PCR reads. This repertoire shows more than 500,000 distinct CDR3 sequences, 10% to 12% found once; its top ten account for 8% to 13%. This specimen comes from a study of response to subunit inactivated influenza vaccine. Whole-study results and caveats: There was a suggestion from the authors that each seasonal influenza vaccination recruits few new T cells.

These same data were also listed under a study on T cells expressing NK-cell markers. That source adds: TCR beta libraries carry UMIs added by 5'RACE template switching. HCMV seropositivity marked most of the eight sequenced donors; one was seronegative. Several experiments confined sorting to alpha-beta TCR T cells with an anti-gamma-delta TCR antibody. These clonotypes also led the CD3+CD56-NKG2C+ fraction in several donors.

The input for sequencing was PBMCs from blood, taken on the day of vaccination. The TCR sequence derives from a man aged 50 to 59 who received an inactivated influenza vaccine. The chain links TRBV5-1 to TRBJ2-7; D unclear. CDR3: CASSLEATYEQYF. In DNA form, the CDR3 reads TGTGCCAGCAGCTTAGAGGCGACCTACGAGCAGTACTTC.